The rows below give T cell receptor beta chains drawn from one sample of a study of cytomegalovirus exposure and HLA in healthy donors. TCRdb's copy holds only in-frame clones and misses some; the assay was immunoSEQ multiplex PCR. The table records 240,000 or so clones, about four fifths of them present only once. Sequencing used PBMCs. These receptor sequences come from a woman between 35 and 50 years old in good health and CMV-seropositive. The CDR3 runs from the conserved cysteine through the conserved F or W. The D gene is left open where the match is weak. Size values are once, few and many counts, or a class for expanded clones, and some rows have none.

TRBJ1-2,TRBV18,-,-,16,TGTGCCAGCTCACCACCGGGGGGACGTCTACCTATTGGCTACACCTTC,CASSPPGGRLPIGYTF
TRBJ2-3,TRBV30,TRBD2,-,16,TGTGCCTGGAGTGTGCGGACTAGCGGACGCACAGATACGCAGTATTTT,CAWSVRTSGRTDTQYF
TRBJ2-7,TRBV29-1,TRBD1,-,13,TGCAGCGGTAAAGGACAGGCCTCCTACGAGCAGTACTTC,CSGKGQASYEQYF
TRBJ1-2,TRBV4-3,TRBD1,-,15,TGCGCCAGCAGTCGTCAATCTAGGGACAGCTATGGCTACACCTTC,CASSRQSRDSYGYTF
TRBJ1-4,TRBV19,-,-,15,TGTGCCAGTAGTATAGGGACAGCAACTAATGAAAAACTGTTTTTT,CASSIGTATNEKLFF
TRBJ2-5,TRBV11-2,-,-,15,TGTGCCAGCAGCTATTCCCTAGGAGCCCAAGAGACCCAGTACTTC,CASSYSLGAQETQYF
TRBJ1-1,TRBV2,-,-,14,TGTGCCAGCAGTGAACTCGGGGGAGGGACTGAAGCTTTCTTT,CASSELGGGTEAFF
TRBJ1-2,TRBV11-3,TRBD1,few,17,TGTGCCAGCAGCACCTCTACCGGGACAGGGGAAGACTATGGCTACACCTTC,CASSTSTGTGEDYGYTF
TRBJ2-7,TRBV6-1,-,-,14,TGTGCCAGCAGTGTCGTGCAGGGAGGCGGCGAGCAGTACTTC,CASSVVQGGGEQYF
TRBJ2-5,TRBV10-1,-,-,14,TGCGCCAGCAGTGAGTCGAGAGGGAAAGAGACCCAGTACTTC,CASSESRGKETQYF
TRBJ1-5,TRBV12-5,-,few,15,TGTGCTAGTGGTTCAAACACAGGCATCAATCAGCCCCAGCATTTT,CASGSNTGINQPQHF
TRBJ2-6,TRBV2,TRBD2,-,15,TGTGCCAGCACCCAACAGCGGGGTAGGGCCAACGTCCTGACTTTC,CASTQQRGRANVLTF
TRBJ2-1,TRBV2,-,-,16,TGTGCCAGCAGTGAAGGCGGCAGGGGGGTCGGCAATGAGCAGTTCTTC,CASSEGGRGVGNEQFF
TRBJ1-4,TRBV4-1,TRBD1,-,17,TGCGCCAGCAGCCAAGGCAGGACAGGGTTTACTAATGAAAAACTGTTTTTT,CASSQGRTGFTNEKLFF
TRBJ2-5,TRBV9,-,few,14,TGTGCCAGCAGCGTAACGGGAGATCAAGAGACCCAGTACTTC,CASSVTGDQETQYF
TRBJ2-3,TRBV2,-,-,11,TGTGCCAACAAGTCGCCAGATACGCAGTATTTT,CANKSPDTQYF
TRBJ2-2,TRBV10-3,TRBD1,-,15,TGTGCCATCGGGACAGGGGGCGTACGGGCCGGGGAGCTGTTTTTT,CAIGTGGVRAGELFF
TRBJ1-2,TRBV28,TRBD1,-,15,TGTGCCAGCAGTATCAGGACAGGGCCAATCTATGGCTACACCTTC,CASSIRTGPIYGYTF
TRBJ1-1,TRBV7-9,-,-,14,TGTGCCAGCAGCTTAGGACCGGGGAACACTGAAGCTTTCTTT,CASSLGPGNTEAFF
TRBJ1-5,TRBV2,TRBD1,-,16,TGTGCCAGCAGCCCTGACAGGGGACGGAGCAATCAGCCCCAGCATTTT,CASSPDRGRSNQPQHF